The present T cell receptor (beta chain) was sequenced within a study of T cell responses to AZD1222 COVID-19 vaccine. Findings of the study overall: Most donors were white British and more were female, and clonal diversity was possibly underestimated.

Clones were sequenced by immunoSEQ multiplex PCR, and TCRdb holds only the in-frame ones, with some missing. The data show some 100,000 clones, with about 85% seen just once and roughly 2% held by the top ten. The ends were cut back, 8 bases at V and 9 bases at J, with 20 bases in the middle. CDR3 size: 14 residues. CDR1 is MNHEY, CDR2 SMNVEV, per germline (reference sequence). Notes on this clone: The target antigen is unknown.

The sample here was peripheral blood, taken on day 0 of AZD1222 vaccination. This sequence originates from an adult in good health. The V gene is TRBV27, the J gene TRBJ1-5; a possible D gene is TRBD1 (6 bases). CDR3 residues: CASALRGKLTPQHF. CDR3 bases: TGTGCCAGCGCGTTGAGGGGGAAATTAACGCCCCAGCATTTT.